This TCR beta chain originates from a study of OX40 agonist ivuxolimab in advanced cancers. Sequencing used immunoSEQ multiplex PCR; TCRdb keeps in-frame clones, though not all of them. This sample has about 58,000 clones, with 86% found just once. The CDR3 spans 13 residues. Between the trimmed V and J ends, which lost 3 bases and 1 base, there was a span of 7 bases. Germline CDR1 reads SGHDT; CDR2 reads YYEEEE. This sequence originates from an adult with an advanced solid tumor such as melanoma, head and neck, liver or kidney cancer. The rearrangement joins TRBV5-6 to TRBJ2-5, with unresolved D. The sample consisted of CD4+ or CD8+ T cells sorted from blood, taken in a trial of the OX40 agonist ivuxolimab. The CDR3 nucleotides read TGTGCCAGCAGCTCCCCGCCCCAAGAGACCCAGTACTTC. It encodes CASSSPPQETQYF.